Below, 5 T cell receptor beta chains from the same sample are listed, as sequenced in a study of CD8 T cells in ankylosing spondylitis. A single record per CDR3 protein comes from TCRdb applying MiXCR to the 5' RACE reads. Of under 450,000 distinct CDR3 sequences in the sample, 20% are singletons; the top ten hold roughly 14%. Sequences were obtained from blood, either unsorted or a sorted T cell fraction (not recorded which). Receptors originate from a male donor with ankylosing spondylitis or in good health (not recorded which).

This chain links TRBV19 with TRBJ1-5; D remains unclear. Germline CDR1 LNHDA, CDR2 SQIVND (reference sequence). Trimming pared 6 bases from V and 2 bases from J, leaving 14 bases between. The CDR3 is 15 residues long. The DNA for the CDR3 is TGTGCCAGTAGCGCCCGGCCGGGAGGCAATCAGCCCCAGCATTTT. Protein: CASSARPGGNQPQHF.

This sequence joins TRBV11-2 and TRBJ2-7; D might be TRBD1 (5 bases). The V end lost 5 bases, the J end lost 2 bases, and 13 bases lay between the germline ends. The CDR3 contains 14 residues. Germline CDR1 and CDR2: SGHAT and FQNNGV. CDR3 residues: CASSPQGGAYEQYF. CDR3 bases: TGTGCCAGCAGCCCCCAGGGCGGAGCCTACGAGCAGTACTTC.

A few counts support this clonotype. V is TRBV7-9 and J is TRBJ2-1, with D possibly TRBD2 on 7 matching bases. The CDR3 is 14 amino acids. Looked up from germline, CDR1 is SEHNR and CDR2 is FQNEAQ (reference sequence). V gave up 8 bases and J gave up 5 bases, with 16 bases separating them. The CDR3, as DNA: TGTGCCAGCGGGGGCGGGGGAACCGACAATGAGCAGTTCTTC. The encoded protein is CASGGGGTDNEQFF.

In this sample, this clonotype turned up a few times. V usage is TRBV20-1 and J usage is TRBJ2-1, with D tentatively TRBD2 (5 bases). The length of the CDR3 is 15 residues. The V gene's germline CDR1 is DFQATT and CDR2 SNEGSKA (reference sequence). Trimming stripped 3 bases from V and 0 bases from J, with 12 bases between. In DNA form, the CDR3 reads TGCAGTGCTAGCTACCCAGCGGACTCCTACAATGAGCAGTTCTTC. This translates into CSASYPADSYNEQFF.

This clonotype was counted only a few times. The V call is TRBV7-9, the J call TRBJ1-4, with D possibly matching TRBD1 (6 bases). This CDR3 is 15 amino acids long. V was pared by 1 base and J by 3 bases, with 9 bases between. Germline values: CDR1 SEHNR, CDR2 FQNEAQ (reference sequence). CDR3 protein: CASSLDGQPNEKLFF. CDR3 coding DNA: TGTGCCAGCAGCTTAGATGGACAGCCTAATGAAAAACTGTTTTTT.